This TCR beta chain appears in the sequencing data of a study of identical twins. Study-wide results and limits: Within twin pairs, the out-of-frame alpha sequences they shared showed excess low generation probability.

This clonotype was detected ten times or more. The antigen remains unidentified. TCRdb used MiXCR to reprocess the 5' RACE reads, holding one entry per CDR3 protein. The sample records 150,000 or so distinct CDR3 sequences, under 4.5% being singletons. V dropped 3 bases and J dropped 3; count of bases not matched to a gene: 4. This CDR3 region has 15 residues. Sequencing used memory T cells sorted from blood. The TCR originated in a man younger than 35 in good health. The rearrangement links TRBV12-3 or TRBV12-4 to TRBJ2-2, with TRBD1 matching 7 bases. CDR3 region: CASSLRQGDTGELFF. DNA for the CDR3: TGTGCCAGCAGTTTGCGGCAGGGGGACACCGGGGAGCTGTTTTTT.